A single sample gave rise to the 28 T cell receptor beta chains below, sequenced in a study of T-cell reconstitution after alpha-beta-depleted transplantation in children. The library targeted TCRbeta and was prepared with unique molecular identifiers. TCRdb passed the PCR reads through MiXCR, listing each CDR3 protein once. In the table there are a few hundred thousand distinct CDR3 sequences, 10% to 15% of which are singletons. Source: PBMCs, mostly from graft donor cells, taken 360 days after TCRalphabeta/CD19-depleted stem cell transplant. All receptors derive from a male patient aged 10 to 17 who had a stem cell transplant for acute myeloid leukemia, so the T cells may come from the graft donor.

This clonotype was detected only a few times. The rearrangement joins TRBV20-1 to TRBJ2-1; TRBD2 aligns across 8 bases. The CDR3 is made up of 15 amino acids. Germline V gives CDR1 DFQATT, CDR2 SNEGSKA (reference sequence). The V and J ends lost 7 bases and 7 bases, in that order; junction bases with no gene match: 15. CDR3 sequence: CSGTTSGSLGNEQFF. As DNA, the CDR3 is TGCAGTGGAACTACTAGCGGTTCTCTGGGGAATGAGCAGTTCTTC.

The chain joins TRBV3-1 to TRBJ2-7; no clear D. Trimming removed 4 bases from V and 1 base from J, with 8 bases in between. Germline V gene data show CDR1 as LGHDT and CDR2 as YNNKEL (reference sequence). This CDR3 has 13 amino acids. The DNA of the CDR3 is TGTGCCAGCAGCCGGATGGTATCCTACGAGCAGTACTTC. Translating gives CASSRMVSYEQYF.

This clonotype was counted only a few times. The CDR3 protein is CASSSGTGKDEQYF. CDR3 coding DNA: TGTGCCAGCAGCTCCGGGACAGGGAAGGACGAGCAGTACTTC. V gene TRBV5-6 combines with J gene TRBJ2-7; 9 bases align to TRBD1. Germline CDR1 SGHDT, CDR2 YYEEEE. This CDR3 has 14 residues. Trimming took 3 bases from V and 5 from J; bases not matched to a gene: 6.

This clonotype was detected a few times. The genes are TRBV21-1 and TRBJ2-4; no check of the table's D call, TRBD1, against the DNA was made. TRBV21-1 is a recognized pseudogene. The CDR3 totals 15 residues. DNA of the CDR3: TGTGCCAGCACCCCTTGGGGGGAAAGGAAAAACATTCAGTACTTC. Translated: CASTPWGERKNIQYF.

This clonotype was observed a handful of times. The chain combines TRBV6-4 with TRBJ1-1; D gene ambiguous. Germline values: CDR1 MRHNA, CDR2 SNTAGT. Trimming took 6 bases from V and 0 from J, leaving 8 bases between them. The CDR3 is 13 residues long. The CDR3 is CASRASLNTEAFF. The CDR3 coding sequence is TGTGCCAGCAGGGCCAGCCTGAACACTGAAGCTTTCTTT.

The rearrangement joins TRBV6-5 to TRBJ2-3; D is ambiguous. V lost 2 bases and J lost 6, with 9 bases in between. CDR3 length equals 13 residues. From germline, CDR1 is MNHEY and CDR2 SVGAGI. The CDR3 protein is CASSYTVLDTQYF. As DNA, the CDR3 is TGTGCCAGCAGTTACACAGTACTCGATACGCAGTATTTT.

This clonotype was counted a few times. V is TRBV20-1 and J is TRBJ2-5, with D possibly being TRBD2 (6 bases). V gave up 0 bases and J gave up 3 bases, with 11 bases separating them. This CDR3 is 14 amino acids long. Germline V gives CDR1 DFQATT, CDR2 SNEGSKA (reference sequence). CDR3 protein: CSAREAGLEETQYF. The CDR3 nucleotides are TGCAGTGCTAGAGAGGCGGGGCTGGAAGAGACCCAGTACTTC.

This clonotype was observed many times. V usage is TRBV28 and J usage is TRBJ2-7, with D hard to call. V was cut by 6 bases and J by 7 bases, with 7 bases left in between. The CDR3 length is 10 residues. Germline CDR1 MDHEN, CDR2 SYDVKM. The CDR3 nucleotides are TGTGCCAGCAGCGTTGGAGAGCAGTACTTC. Amino acid sequence: CASSVGEQYF.

The gene calls are TRBV4-3 and TRBJ2-1; 10 positions agree with TRBD2. The germline V gene encodes CDR1 LGHNA and CDR2 YSLEER. V lost 0 bases to trimming and J lost 8 bases; unmatched junction nucleotides: 16. CDR3 size: 19 residues. CDR3 coding DNA: TGCGCCAGCAGCCAAGATTGGGGGACTAGCGAGATGGGTTCGGATGAGCAGTTCTTC. Translating gives CASSQDWGTSEMGSDEQFF.

In this sample, this clonotype turned up many times. The chain employs TRBV25-1 and TRBJ1-1, with D tentatively TRBD1 (6 bases). Looked up from germline, CDR1 is MGHDK and CDR2 is SYGVNS. The CDR3 has 14 residues. V shed 5 bases and J shed 1 base, with 11 bases lying between them. The CDR3, as DNA: TGTGCCAGCAGTTTTGGGGGGGCGAACACTGAAGCTTTCTTT. As protein: CASSFGGANTEAFF.

The CDR3 region is CASSQDPGLPSPRTQYF. As DNA, the CDR3 is TGCGCCAGCAGCCAAGATCCGGGTCTCCCCTCCCCAAGGACCCAGTACTTC. This sequence joins TRBV4-1 and TRBJ2-5; D not certain. From germline, CDR1 is MGHRA and CDR2 YSYEKL. The CDR3 is 17 amino acids. The V end was cut by 0 bases, the J end by 7 bases, with 21 bases between.

This clonotype showed up just a few times. The chain uses TRBV20-1 and TRBJ2-7; a weak D match, TRBD1 (5 bases). Germline V CDR1 and CDR2: DFQATT, SNEGSKA (reference sequence). The germline V and J ends were trimmed by 4 bases and 2 bases, with 9 bases remaining between them. There are 12 residues in the CDR3. The DNA for the CDR3 is TGCAGTGCTATCAGGGTACCCTACGAGCAGTACTTC. It translates to CSAIRVPYEQYF.

The chain links TRBV2 to TRBJ2-2; D possibly corresponds to TRBD2 (6 bases). There are 15 residues in the CDR3. CDR1 is SNHLY and CDR2 is FYNNEI in the germline V gene. The V end lost 3 bases, the J end lost 6 bases, and 14 bases lay between the germline ends. CDR3: CASSEDREPPGELFF. CDR3 in DNA: TGTGCCAGCAGTGAGGATCGGGAGCCCCCCGGGGAGCTGTTTTTT.

This clonotype was observed a handful of times. The J gene is TRBJ1-1, the V gene TRBV6-2 or TRBV6-3; D might be TRBD1 (6 bases). The CDR3 spans 18 residues. Trimming removed 7 bases from V and 5 bases from J, with 29 bases in between. Germline loops: CDR1 MNHEY, CDR2 SVGEGT. CDR3 protein: CASTVGPGLGGRRTEAFF. The CDR3 DNA sequence: TGTGCCAGCACTGTAGGGCCCGGGCTGGGGGGGCGGAGGACTGAAGCTTTCTTT.

The CDR3 is CASGSSTSNTGELFF. In nucleotides, the CDR3 is TGTGCTAGTGGGAGCTCCACCTCGAACACCGGGGAGCTGTTTTTT. The chain combines TRBV12-5 with TRBJ2-2; D gene ambiguous. V was cut by 6 bases and J by 0 bases, with 11 bases left in between. The CDR3 runs to 15 residues. CDR1 LGHNT and CDR2 FRNRAP come from the germline V gene. Full variable domain (missing parts from reference TRBV12-5 and TRBJ2-2): DARVTQTPRHKVTEMGQEVTMRCQPILGHNTVFWYRQTMMQGLELLAYFRNRAPLDDSGMPKDRFSAEMPDATLATLKIQPSEPRDSAVYFCASGSSTSNTGELFFGEGSRLTVL.

As regards this clonotype: The junction departs from the called germline gene at one end, perhaps through a read error. Here the CDR3 reads CASSQPHQETQYF. DNA for the CDR3: TGTGCTAGCAGCCAACCACACCAAGAGACCCAGTACTTC. The V gene is TRBV7-7, the J gene TRBJ2-5; D not certain. Germline CDR1 and CDR2: SSHAT and FNYEAQ (reference sequence). The CDR3 has 13 residues.

The chain is built from TRBV12-3 or TRBV12-4 and TRBJ2-7; 9 bases fit TRBD1. The CDR3 has 14 residues. J gave up 6 bases and V 6 bases, and 9 bases lay outside the gene matches. CDR3 sequence: CASRGTGSISEQYF. The CDR3 nucleotides read TGTGCCAGCAGGGGGACAGGGTCCATTAGCGAGCAGTACTTC.

The V and J genes are TRBV14 and TRBJ2-1; TRBD1 aligns across 8 bases. The CDR3 extends over 15 amino acids. Germline loops: CDR1 SGHDN, CDR2 FVKESK. J lost 4 bases, V lost 4 bases, and 6 bases had no gene match. The CDR3 loop is CASSPPGQAYNEQFF. The DNA of the CDR3 is TGTGCCAGCAGCCCGCCGGGACAGGCATACAATGAGCAGTTCTTC.

This clonotype has just one count. V usage is TRBV25-1 and J usage is TRBJ1-2; D perhaps matches TRBD1 (5 bases). Germline values: CDR1 MGHDK, CDR2 SYGVNS. V lost 2 bases, J lost 2 bases, and 6 bases lay in between. The CDR3 consists of 13 residues. The CDR3 here is CASSERGNYGYTF. CDR3 DNA: TGTGCCAGCAGTGAACGGGGGAACTATGGCTACACCTTC.

The chain recombines TRBV5-1 with TRBJ2-5; 10 bases line up with TRBD2. The CDR3 is 15 residues long. V dropped 1 base and J dropped 2; count of bases not matched to a gene: 2. Germline assignment: CDR1 SGHRS and CDR2 YFSETQ. The CDR3 loop reads CASSLQREGQETQYF. For the CDR3, the DNA is TGCGCCAGCAGCTTGCAGCGGGAGGGTCAAGAGACCCAGTACTTC.

This clonotype was observed a few times. The chain has TRBV11-2 and TRBJ1-5, with unresolved D. The germline gives CDR1 SGHAT, CDR2 FQNNGV. V lost 0 bases and J 4 bases, leaving 16 bases between the germline ends. This CDR3 is built from 17 residues. CDR3 amino acids: CASSLERVITGNQPQHF. DNA of the CDR3: TGTGCCAGCAGCTTAGAGAGGGTTATAACGGGGAATCAGCCCCAGCATTTT.

This clonotype was counted a few times. The chain joins TRBV24-1 to TRBJ2-2; a weak D match, TRBD1 (6 bases). Germline lookup yields CDR1 KGHDR and CDR2 SFDVKD. V was trimmed by 4 bases and J by 7 bases, leaving 12 bases between them. The CDR3 extends over 14 amino acids. The CDR3: CATSDNRDRGELFF. CDR3 bases: TGTGCCACCAGTGACAACAGGGACCGCGGGGAGCTGTTTTTT.

This clonotype was picked up many times. The rearrangement links TRBV29-1 to TRBJ1-3; D unclear. Germline V gene lookup returns CDR1 SQVTM and CDR2 ANQGSEA. The CDR3 has 13 amino acids. Trimming took off 4 bases at V and 2 bases at J, with 9 bases between the two ends. Here the CDR3 reads CSVGRAAGNTIYF. CDR3 DNA sequence: TGCAGCGTTGGGCGGGCAGCTGGAAACACCATATATTTT.

This chain uses TRBV29-1 with TRBJ2-6, with 11 bases matching TRBD2. The V gene's germline CDR1 is SQVTM and CDR2 ANQGSEA. This CDR3 spans 19 amino acids. V was clipped by 6 bases and J by 1 base; unmatched bases: 14. The CDR3 sequence is CSVVLDTSGRGSGANVLTF. In nucleotides, the CDR3 is TGCAGCGTCGTTCTGGATACTAGCGGGAGAGGGTCTGGGGCCAACGTCCTGACTTTC.

This clonotype has at least ten counts. The chain uses TRBV5-1 and TRBJ2-7, with a possible D match to TRBD2 (5 bases). CDR3 length equals 12 residues. Germline V CDR1 and CDR2: SGHRS, YFSETQ. Trimming left V 5 bases short and J 2 bases short, with 8 bases between. The DNA for the CDR3 is TGCGCCAGCAGACTAGACGCCTACGAGCAGTACTTC. Its translation is CASRLDAYEQYF.

The chain is built from TRBV7-2 and TRBJ2-1; 13 nucleotides line up with TRBD2. Trimming removed 5 bases from V and 6 bases from J; junction bases left unmatched: 4. This CDR3 has 15 residues. Germline CDR1 SGHTA, CDR2 FQGNSA. The CDR3 loop is CASSGTSGVGNEQFF. DNA of the CDR3: TGTGCCAGCAGCGGGACTAGCGGGGTAGGCAATGAGCAGTTCTTC.

The chain employs TRBV20-1 and TRBJ2-1; TRBD2 agrees at 8 bases. CDR1 and CDR2 (germline): DFQATT, SNEGSKA (reference sequence). J lost 4 bases, V lost 0 bases, and 8 bases had no gene match. The CDR3 contains 16 residues. The chain's CDR3 is CSARDSGAPSYNEQFF. The CDR3 DNA reads TGCAGTGCTAGAGATAGCGGGGCGCCCTCGTACAATGAGCAGTTCTTC.

This clonotype was detected only a few times. The chain uses TRBV4-3 and TRBJ2-2, with a tentative D call TRBD2 (6 bases). Germline V gene sequence: CDR1 LGHNA, CDR2 YSLEER. Trimming left V 4 bases short and J 4 bases short, with 10 bases between. The CDR3 has 14 amino acids. The CDR3 is CASSLLEGTGELFF. CDR3 nucleotides: TGCGCCAGCAGCCTGCTGGAGGGCACCGGGGAGCTGTTTTTT.